Sequencing of this TCR beta chain was carried out in a study of shared clonotypes between healthy human individuals. Study outcomes and limitations: Sharing across a few donors was seen in 5% to 5.5% of naive CD4 clonotypes.

Worth noting for this clone: Its antigen remains unidentified.

The assay ran at deep level. In the original workflow: Filtering differed because ImmunoSEQ produced junction-only sequences that carried no quality scores. This table comes from immunoSEQ multiplex PCR, and its TCRdb copy is limited to in-frame clones, with some not included. From that table come the V and J calls and clone size; the DNA was used to work out D and trimming. The table has 1 million to 1.2 million clones, approximately 80% seen once. This receptor was taken from a man aged 18 to 35 in good health. Some clones in this sample may be carry-over from other donors' samples. Specimen: memory CD4+ T cells from PBMCs. Subset meaning: CD45RA-negative fraction.

CDR3 residues: CASSLDVSELFF. Written as DNA, the CDR3 is TGTGCCAGCAGCTTAGATGTCTCGGAGCTGTTTTTT. The rearrangement uses TRBV11-1 and TRBJ2-2; unclear D gene. In germline, CDR1 is SGHAT, CDR2 FQDESV (reference sequence). CDR3 length equals 12 residues. Trimming shortened V by 1 base and J by 10 bases, and 7 bases separated the two germline ends.